This T cell receptor beta chain was recovered during a study of blood T cell repertoires in COVID-19 (TCRdb year 2020). A note on the overall study: Collaborator samples came from the United States, Italy and Spain and covered acute and convalescent phases of COVID-19. The sample metadata nearly always contained a de-identified subject ID, COVID-19 status, age in years and sex. A freely available public database, intended as a resource for researchers studying the immune response to SARS-CoV-2, is where the repertoires were released. The dataset comprised deeply sampled blood TCRbeta repertoires from subjects exposed to, actively infected with, or recovered from COVID-19. The material from the prospective study consisted of cDNA or gDNA derived from T cells, B-cell-depleted T cells, or PBMCs. The samples were drawn from the first 160 participants of the ongoing ImmuneRACE study and from more than 1,000 subjects provided by 6 global collaborators. HLA class I and class II types, where available, came from metadata supplied by the sample provider rather than from assay-based typing. What the research found in general, with its limitations: The quantity of clinical and demographic metadata differed by source and by participant and was supplied without curation.

With respect to this clone: No antigen is known for it. The sample holds no much larger clone one base away, and base qualities are not on file.

Each collaborating institution followed its own protocols to collect whole blood in K2EDTA tubes. For TCRbeta analysis, collaborator samples were shipped as frozen whole blood, as isolated PBMCs, or as DNA extracted from either sample type. TCRbeta CDR3 regions were amplified from genomic DNA using the immunoSEQ Assay, a bias-controlled multiplex PCR. The published analysis was carried out like this. Within the assay, amplification of reference gene primers was used to estimate how many nucleated cells each sample contained. To quantify the absolute abundance of each unique TCRbeta CDR3 rearrangement, sequence reads were collapsed and filtered. For each sample, productive Simpson clonality was calculated as the square root of Simpson's diversity index over productive rearrangements. TCRdb took this table from immuneACCESS and kept in-frame rearrangements with V and J called. Such tables lack part of the clones; where checked against another copy, unresolved V genes explain under half of the gap, and the rest is unexplained. V and J calls and clone size are given by that table; D and trimming were obtained from the DNA. Counted in this sample were 31,000 or so clones; roughly nine tenths of them appeared once. The top ten hold approximately 30% of the sample.

This TCR was sampled from a man older than 75 with acute or convalescent COVID-19. Specimen: peripheral blood.

DNA sequence: TGTGCCAGCAGACCAGAGGGACAGTACAATCAGCCCCAGCATTTT. Translated, this gives CASRPEGQYNQPQHF. The rearrangement combines TRBV6-6 with TRBJ1-5, with 7 middle bases fitting TRBD1. The CDR3 has 15 amino acids, counting the end cysteine and phenylalanine. Just the 45-base CDR3 DNA is kept, in frame starting at base 1. For CDR1 and CDR2, the germline V gene (reference sequence) lists MNHNY and SVGAGI. V lost 6 bases and J lost 3 bases, and the count of bases not matched to a germline gene is 8.